Listed below are T cell receptor beta chains from one sample, sequenced in a study of T cells in Graves' hyperthyroidism and ophthalmopathy. TCRdb fed the multiplex PCR reads into MiXCR, producing one record per CDR3 protein. In the table there are nearly 750,000 distinct CDR3 sequences, roughly a third of which are singletons. The sequenced sample was blood. The receptors originated from a woman aged 35 to 49 with Graves' hyperthyroidism. Each CDR3 is given with its conserved first and last residue. D genes are given only for firm matches. Clone size is stated in some rows and not others, as once, few, many or a class when expanded.

CDR3nt: TGTGCCAGCAGCCCCGGGGCGGGCTCCTACGAGCAGTACTTC
CDR3aa: CASSPGAGSYEQYF
v_gene: TRBV6-5
abundance: -
d_gene: -
j_gene: TRBJ2-7

CDR3nt: TGTGCCACCAGCAGAGGATGGGGGAAAGAGACCCAGTACTTC
CDR3aa: CATSRGWGKETQYF
v_gene: TRBV15
abundance: -
d_gene: -
j_gene: TRBJ2-5

CDR3nt: TGTGCCACCAGTGATCCCCCACTGGCGATGGGAGATACGCAGTATTTT
CDR3aa: CATSDPPLAMGDTQYF
v_gene: TRBV24-1
abundance: -
d_gene: -
j_gene: TRBJ2-3

CDR3nt: TGCAGTGCTATCCAGGGGGCGGGCGTAGGTCGCGAGCAGTACTTC
CDR3aa: CSAIQGAGVGREQYF
v_gene: TRBV20-1
abundance: many
d_gene: TRBD1
j_gene: TRBJ2-7

CDR3nt: TGTGCCAGCAGCTTAGAACGGCCCCAGCATTTT
CDR3aa: CASSLERPQHF
v_gene: TRBV7-3
abundance: -
d_gene: -
j_gene: TRBJ1-5

CDR3nt: TGTGCCAGCAGTGATGCGGGGGCTCTGGAAAAACTGTTTTTT
CDR3aa: CASSDAGALEKLFF
v_gene: TRBV2
abundance: -
d_gene: -
j_gene: TRBJ1-4

CDR3nt: TGTGCCAGCAGCTTCTCCCCCCGGCCCCAGCATTTT
CDR3aa: CASSFSPRPQHF
v_gene: TRBV7-9
abundance: -
d_gene: -
j_gene: TRBJ1-5

CDR3nt: TGCAGCGTCGACAGCTCCTACGAGCAGTACTTC
CDR3aa: CSVDSSYEQYF
v_gene: TRBV20-1
abundance: -
d_gene: -
j_gene: TRBJ2-7

CDR3nt: TGTGCCAGCAGCGGTCCCACTACAGACAGGGTCGGGGGGGGCACTGAAGCTTTCTTT
CDR3aa: CASSGPTTDRVGGGTEAFF
v_gene: TRBV10-3
abundance: -
d_gene: TRBD1
j_gene: TRBJ1-1

CDR3nt: TGTGCCAGCAGCTTGAGGGGCTCGATGTATGGCTACACCTTC
CDR3aa: CASSLRGSMYGYTF
v_gene: TRBV5-4
abundance: many
d_gene: -
j_gene: TRBJ1-2

CDR3nt: TGCAGTGCTCCGGACGTTAATAGCAATCAGCCCCAGCATTTT
CDR3aa: CSAPDVNSNQPQHF
v_gene: TRBV20-1
abundance: -
d_gene: -
j_gene: TRBJ1-5

CDR3nt: TGTGCCAGCAGGTCTGGAAACACCATATATTTT
CDR3aa: CASRSGNTIYF
v_gene: TRBV7-9
abundance: many
d_gene: -
j_gene: TRBJ1-3

CDR3nt: TGTGCCAGCAGTGAAATTCTTAGCGGCCCCTACGAGCAGTACTTC
CDR3aa: CASSEILSGPYEQYF
v_gene: TRBV11-1
abundance: -
d_gene: -
j_gene: TRBJ2-7

CDR3nt: TGCGCCAGCAGCCAAGAACTCGGGACTAGTGGGACTACCTACGAGCAGTACTTC
CDR3aa: CASSQELGTSGTTYEQYF
v_gene: TRBV4-3
abundance: once
d_gene: TRBD2
j_gene: TRBJ2-7

CDR3nt: TGTGCCAGCAGCTTGACAGAGCGCTATGGCTACACCTTC
CDR3aa: CASSLTERYGYTF
v_gene: TRBV7-2
abundance: many
d_gene: -
j_gene: TRBJ1-2

CDR3nt: TGTGCCAGCAGCCGTCCCGGGGGGAATGAAAAACTGTTTTTT
CDR3aa: CASSRPGGNEKLFF
v_gene: TRBV12-3/TRBV12-4
abundance: few
d_gene: -
j_gene: TRBJ1-4

CDR3nt: TGCGCCAGCAGCTTGTCCAGGGGAAGGTACGAGCAGTACTTC
CDR3aa: CASSLSRGRYEQYF
v_gene: TRBV5-1
abundance: few
d_gene: -
j_gene: TRBJ2-7

CDR3nt: TGTGCCAGCAGTGAGTGGAACATTCAGTACTTC
CDR3aa: CASSEWNIQYF
v_gene: TRBV2
abundance: -
d_gene: -
j_gene: TRBJ2-4

CDR3nt: TGTGCCAGTATGGGGACCCTGGGGACTGAAGCTTTCTTT
CDR3aa: CASMGTLGTEAFF
v_gene: TRBV19
abundance: -
d_gene: -
j_gene: TRBJ1-1

CDR3nt: TGCGCCAGCAGCCAAGGTGATTCGGGGGCTGGTTCACCCCTCCACTTT
CDR3aa: CASSQGDSGAGSPLHF
v_gene: TRBV4-3
abundance: few
d_gene: -
j_gene: TRBJ1-6

CDR3nt: TGCAGTGCTAGAGATCCCCAAAATAGCAATCAGCCCCAGCATTTT
CDR3aa: CSARDPQNSNQPQHF
v_gene: TRBV20-1
abundance: many
d_gene: -
j_gene: TRBJ1-5

CDR3nt: TGCGCCAGCATGAAGGGGGGACAGGGTATTGAAGCTTTCTTT
CDR3aa: CASMKGGQGIEAFF
v_gene: TRBV10-2
abundance: medium-sized
d_gene: TRBD1
j_gene: TRBJ1-1

CDR3nt: TGTGCCAGCAGCCCAAGCGGACAGGGAACCGACGAGCAGTACTTC
CDR3aa: CASSPSGQGTDEQYF
v_gene: TRBV7-9
abundance: once
d_gene: TRBD1
j_gene: TRBJ2-7

CDR3nt: TGTGCCAGCAGTTTAGGGCCTCGGTTTCCCTACGAGCAGTACTTC
CDR3aa: CASSLGPRFPYEQYF
v_gene: TRBV19
abundance: -
d_gene: -
j_gene: TRBJ2-7

CDR3nt: TGCAGTGCGAAAGGCGGCCTAGGACAGACGAACTACGAGCAGTACTTC
CDR3aa: CSAKGGLGQTNYEQYF
v_gene: TRBV20-1
abundance: many
d_gene: -
j_gene: TRBJ2-7

CDR3nt: TGTGCCAGCAGCCCGACAGGGCAAGAGACCCAGTACTTC
CDR3aa: CASSPTGQETQYF
v_gene: TRBV12-3/TRBV12-4
abundance: many
d_gene: TRBD1
j_gene: TRBJ2-5